The 12 T cell receptor beta chains below come from one sample, sequenced in a study of technical replicates of blood from several donors. Here immunoSEQ multiplex PCR was the method, and the copy in TCRdb shows in-frame clones only, minus some. The sample records nearly 95,000 clones, almost 97% being singletons. Sequenced input: T cells isolated from PBMCs. The origin of the receptors is a human donor in good health.

The chain is built from TRBV5-1 and TRBJ1-3; 9 nucleotides align to TRBD1. CDR3 length: 15 amino acids. Germline-derived CDR1 and CDR2 are SGHRS and YFSETQ. V shed 5 bases and J 0 bases; nucleotides not matched to a gene: 3. As DNA, the CDR3 is TGCGCCAGCAGAACAGGGGGCGTCTCTGGAAACACCATATATTTT. Translating gives CASRTGGVSGNTIYF.

This clone is a singleton in its sample. This chain joins TRBV11-3 and TRBJ2-7, with 7 bases that match TRBD1. Germline V gene lookup returns CDR1 SGHNT and CDR2 YENEEA. This CDR3 contains 15 residues. Trimming took 2 bases from V and 5 from J; bases not matched to a gene: 9. The CDR3 sequence: CASSLRGQGENEQYF. CDR3 DNA: TGTGCCAGCAGCTTAAGAGGGCAGGGGGAGAACGAGCAGTACTTC.

This rearrangement joins TRBV27 to TRBJ2-2; the D gene is possibly TRBD2 (6 bases). Germline CDR1 MNHEY, CDR2 SMNVEV (reference sequence). This CDR3 comprises 15 residues. V lost 8 bases and J lost 6, with 19 bases in between. CDR3 DNA sequence: TGTGCCAGCGCCCAAAGCGGGCTAAATCCCGGGGAGCTGTTTTTT. It codes for CASAQSGLNPGELFF.

The CDR3 protein is CASSQPGFGGGELFF. CDR3 nucleotide sequence: TGCGCCAGCAGCCAACCCGGCTTCGGGGGCGGGGAGCTGTTTTTT. This rearrangement joins TRBV4-3 to TRBJ2-2; possibly TRBD2 for D (6 bases). The CDR3 sequence is 15 residues long. Germline values: CDR1 LGHNA, CDR2 YSLEER. Between the trimmed V and J ends, which lost 2 bases and 7 bases, there was a span of 14 bases.

J is TRBJ2-1 and V is TRBV7-8; 8 bases agree with TRBD2. Trimming took 2 bases from V and 7 from J; bases not matched to a gene: 13. CDR1 SGHVS and CDR2 FQNEAQ come from the germline V gene. There are 17 residues in the CDR3. CDR3 sequence (DNA): TGTGCCAGCAGCTTATTCTCTAGCGGGCAGGCCGCAAATGAGCAGTTCTTC. This encodes CASSLFSSGQAANEQFF.

V usage is TRBV7-3 and J usage is TRBJ2-3; possibly TRBD2 for D (6 bases). CDR1 and CDR2 from the germline V gene are SGHTA and FQGTGA. V dropped 2 bases and J dropped 4 bases, with 13 bases sitting between them. The CDR3 length is 15 residues. CDR3 nucleotide sequence: TGTGCCAGCAGCTTACAGGCGGGATCGCCAGATACGCAGTATTTT. It is translated as CASSLQAGSPDTQYF.

The J gene is TRBJ1-3, the V gene TRBV9; 9 bases are shared with TRBD1. Trimming cost V 3 bases and J 0 bases; bases outside gene matches: 4. CDR1 is SGDLS, CDR2 YYNGEE, per germline. There are 16 residues in the CDR3. CDR3 nucleotides: TGTGCCAGCAGCGACGACAGGGGGTACTCTGGAAACACCATATATTTT. This sequence encodes CASSDDRGYSGNTIYF.

V and J are TRBV27 and TRBJ2-2, with TRBD2 identical over 9 bases. The J segment lost 4 bases and the V segment lost 5 bases, leaving 8 bases of the junction unmatched. There are 16 residues in the CDR3. Per the germline V gene, CDR1 is MNHEY and CDR2 is SMNVEV (reference sequence). The CDR3 protein is CASSPRLAGPTGELFF. CDR3 bases: TGTGCCAGCAGTCCCAGGCTAGCGGGACCCACCGGGGAGCTGTTTTTT.

The chain uses TRBV25-1 and TRBJ1-1, with 7 bases lining up with TRBD1. The length of the CDR3 is 11 residues. From germline, CDR1 is MGHDK and CDR2 SYGVNS. Losses at the gene ends were 8 bases for V and 10 bases for J; bases not matched to a gene: 7. The CDR3 DNA sequence: TGTGCCAGCGGACAGGCTGCGAGAGCTTTCTTT. Its translation: CASGQAARAFF.

The chain carries TRBV5-4 and TRBJ1-5; TRBD1 is a possible D gene (6 bases). The CDR3 has 17 amino acids. Germline V gene data show CDR1 as SGHNT and CDR2 as YYREEE (reference sequence). Trimming cost V 1 base and J 5 bases, with 19 bases left between them. The CDR3 region has the DNA TGTGCCAGCAGCTTGACCCCTAGGGAAGGGGGTGATCAGCCCCAGCATTTT. Amino acid sequence: CASSLTPREGGDQPQHF.

V is TRBV9 and J is TRBJ2-1; 11 bases are a match to TRBD2. Germline V gene lookup returns CDR1 SGDLS and CDR2 YYNGEE. The J segment lost 8 bases and the V segment lost 1 base, leaving 14 bases of the junction unmatched. The CDR3 is made up of 18 amino acids. For the CDR3, the DNA is TGTGCCAGCAGCGTATTTGCGGTATTAGCGGGAGGGCCCGATGAGCAGTTCTTC. Its translation is CASSVFAVLAGGPDEQFF.

This sequence joins TRBV2 and TRBJ1-1, with unresolved D. Germline values: CDR1 SNHLY, CDR2 FYNNEI. The CDR3 is made up of 11 amino acids. V shed 8 bases and J shed 1 base, with 5 bases lying between them. CDR3 loop: CASYWNTEAFF. In DNA, the CDR3 is TGTGCCAGCTATTGGAACACTGAAGCTTTCTTT.